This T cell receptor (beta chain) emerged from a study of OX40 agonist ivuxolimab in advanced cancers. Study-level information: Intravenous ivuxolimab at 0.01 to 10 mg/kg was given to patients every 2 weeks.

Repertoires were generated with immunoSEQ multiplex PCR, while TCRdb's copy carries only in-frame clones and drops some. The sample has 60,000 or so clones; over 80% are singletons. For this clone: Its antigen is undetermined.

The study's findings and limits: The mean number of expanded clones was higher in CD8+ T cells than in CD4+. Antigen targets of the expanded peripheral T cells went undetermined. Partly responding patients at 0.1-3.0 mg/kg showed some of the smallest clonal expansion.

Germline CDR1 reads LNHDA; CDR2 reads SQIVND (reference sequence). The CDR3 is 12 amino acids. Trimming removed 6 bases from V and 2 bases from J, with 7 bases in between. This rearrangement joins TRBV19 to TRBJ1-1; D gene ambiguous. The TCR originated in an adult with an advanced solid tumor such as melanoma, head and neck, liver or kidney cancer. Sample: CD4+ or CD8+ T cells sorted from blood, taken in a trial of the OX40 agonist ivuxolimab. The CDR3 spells CASRYSNTEAFF. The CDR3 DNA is TGTGCCAGTAGGTACTCAAACACTGAAGCTTTCTTT.